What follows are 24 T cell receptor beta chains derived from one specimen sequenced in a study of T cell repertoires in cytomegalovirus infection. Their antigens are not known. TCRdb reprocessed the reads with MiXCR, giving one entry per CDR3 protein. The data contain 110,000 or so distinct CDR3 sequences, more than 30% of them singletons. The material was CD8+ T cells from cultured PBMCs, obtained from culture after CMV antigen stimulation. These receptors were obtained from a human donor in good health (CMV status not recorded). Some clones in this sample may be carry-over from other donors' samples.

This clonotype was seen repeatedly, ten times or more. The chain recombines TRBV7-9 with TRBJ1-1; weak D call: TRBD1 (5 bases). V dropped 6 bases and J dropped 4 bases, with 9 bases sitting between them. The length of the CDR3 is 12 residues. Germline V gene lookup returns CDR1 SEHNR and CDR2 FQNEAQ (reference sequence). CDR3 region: CASSTQGTEAFF. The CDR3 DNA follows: TGTGCCAGCAGTACCCAGGGCACTGAAGCTTTCTTT.

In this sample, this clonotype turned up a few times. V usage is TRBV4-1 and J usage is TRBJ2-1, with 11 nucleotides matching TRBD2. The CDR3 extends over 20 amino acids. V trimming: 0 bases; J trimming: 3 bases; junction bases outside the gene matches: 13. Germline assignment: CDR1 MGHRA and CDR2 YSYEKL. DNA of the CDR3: TGCGCCAGCAGCCAAGAGGGCCTAGCGGGGGGCCTGGCAAACTACAATGAGCAGTTCTTC. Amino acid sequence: CASSQEGLAGGLANYNEQFF.

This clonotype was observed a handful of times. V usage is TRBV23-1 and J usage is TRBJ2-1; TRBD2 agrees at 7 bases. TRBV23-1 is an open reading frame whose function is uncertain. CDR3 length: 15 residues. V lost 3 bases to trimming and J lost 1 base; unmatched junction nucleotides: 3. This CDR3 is CASSQGGASYNEQFF. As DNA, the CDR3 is TGCGCCAGCAGTCAGGGAGGGGCATCCTACAATGAGCAGTTCTTC.

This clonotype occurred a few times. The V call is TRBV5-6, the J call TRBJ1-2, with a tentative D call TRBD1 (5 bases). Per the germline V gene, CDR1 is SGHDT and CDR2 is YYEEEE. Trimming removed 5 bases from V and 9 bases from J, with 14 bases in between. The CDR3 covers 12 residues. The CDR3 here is CASRGDLRSYTF. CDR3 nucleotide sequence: TGTGCCAGCAGGGGGGACCTGAGGAGCTACACCTTC. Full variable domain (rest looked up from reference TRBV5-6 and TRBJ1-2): DAGVTQSPTHLIKTRGQQVTLRCSPKSGHDTVSWYQQALGQGPQFIFQYYEEEERQRGNFPDRFSGHQFPNYSSELNVNALLLGDSALYLCASRGDLRSYTFGSGTRLTVV.

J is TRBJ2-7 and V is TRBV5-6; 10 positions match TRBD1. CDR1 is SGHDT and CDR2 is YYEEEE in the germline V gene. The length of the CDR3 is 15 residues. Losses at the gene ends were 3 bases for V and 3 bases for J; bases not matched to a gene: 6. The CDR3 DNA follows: TGTGCCAGCAGCTGGAGGACAGGGGGGGACTACGAGCAGTACTTC. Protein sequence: CASSWRTGGDYEQYF.

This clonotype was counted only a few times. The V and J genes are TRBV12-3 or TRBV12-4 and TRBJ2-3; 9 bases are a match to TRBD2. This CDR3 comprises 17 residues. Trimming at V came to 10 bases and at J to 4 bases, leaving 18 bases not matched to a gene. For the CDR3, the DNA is TGTGCCACCCCGCGGAGCGGGGGGTCTGTTATGCCAGATACGCAGTATTTT. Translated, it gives CATPRSGGSVMPDTQYF.

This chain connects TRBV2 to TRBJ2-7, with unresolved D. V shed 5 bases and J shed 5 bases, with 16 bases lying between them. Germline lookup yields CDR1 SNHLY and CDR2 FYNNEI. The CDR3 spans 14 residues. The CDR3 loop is CASSMGTLGDEQYF. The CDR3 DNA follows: TGTGCCAGCAGTATGGGAACGCTAGGCGACGAGCAGTACTTC. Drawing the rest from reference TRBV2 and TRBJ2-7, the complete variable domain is EPEVTQTPSHQVTQMGQEVILRCVPISNHLYFYWYRQILGQKVEFLVSFYNNEISEKSEIFDDQFSVERPDGSNFTLKIRSTKLEDSAMYFCASSMGTLGDEQYFGPGTRLTVT.

Written as DNA, the CDR3 is TGTGCCAGCAGCTTAGTCTTGGAGGATACGCAGTATTTT. As protein: CASSLVLEDTQYF. The chain links TRBV7-6 to TRBJ2-3; D is undetermined. Germline V gene data show CDR1 as SGHVS and CDR2 as FNYEAQ. The ends were cut back, 1 base at V and 6 bases at J, with 8 bases in the middle. The CDR3 consists of 13 residues.

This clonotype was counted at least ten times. The CDR3 sequence: CASSEQTGGRSSPLHF. For the CDR3, the DNA is TGCGCCAGCAGCGAACAGACAGGGGGACGGAGTTCACCCCTCCACTTT. The chain recombines TRBV5-1 with TRBJ1-6, with 9 bases aligning to TRBD1. This CDR3 comprises 16 residues. The trim removed 4 bases at V and 9 bases at J, leaving 11 bases unmatched. Germline assignment: CDR1 SGHRS and CDR2 YFSETQ. Drawing the rest from reference TRBV5-1 and TRBJ1-6, the complete variable domain is KAGVTQTPRYLIKTRGQQVTLSCSPISGHRSVSWYQQTPGQGLQFLFEYFSETQRNKGNFPGRFSGRQFSNSRSEMNVSTLELGDSALYLCASSEQTGGRSSPLHFGNGTRLTVT.

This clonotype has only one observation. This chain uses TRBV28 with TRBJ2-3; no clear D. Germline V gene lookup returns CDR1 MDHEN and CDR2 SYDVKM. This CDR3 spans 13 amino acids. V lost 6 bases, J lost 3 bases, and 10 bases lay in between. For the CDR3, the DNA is TGTGCCAGCAGATCGCCCCGAACAGATACGCAGTATTTT. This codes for CASRSPRTDTQYF.

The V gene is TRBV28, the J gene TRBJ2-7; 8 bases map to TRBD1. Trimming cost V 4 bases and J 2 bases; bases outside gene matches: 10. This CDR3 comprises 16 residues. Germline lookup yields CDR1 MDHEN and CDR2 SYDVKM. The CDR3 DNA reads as TGTGCCAGCAGTTCAACCGGGACAGGCTTCCCCTACGAGCAGTACTTC. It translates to CASSSTGTGFPYEQYF.

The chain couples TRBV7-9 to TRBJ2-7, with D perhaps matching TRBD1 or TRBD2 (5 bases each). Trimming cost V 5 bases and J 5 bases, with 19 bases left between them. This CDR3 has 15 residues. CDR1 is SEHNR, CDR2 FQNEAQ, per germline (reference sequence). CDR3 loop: CASSRSGGPLDEQYF. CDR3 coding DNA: TGTGCCAGCAGCCGGAGTGGGGGTCCGCTGGACGAGCAGTACTTC.

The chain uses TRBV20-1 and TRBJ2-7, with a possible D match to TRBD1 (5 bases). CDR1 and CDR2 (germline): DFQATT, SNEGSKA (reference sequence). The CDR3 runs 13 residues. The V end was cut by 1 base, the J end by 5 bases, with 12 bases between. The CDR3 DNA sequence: TGCAGTGCTAGAGGGGCAGGGCTGAACGAGCAGTACTTC. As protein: CSARGAGLNEQYF.

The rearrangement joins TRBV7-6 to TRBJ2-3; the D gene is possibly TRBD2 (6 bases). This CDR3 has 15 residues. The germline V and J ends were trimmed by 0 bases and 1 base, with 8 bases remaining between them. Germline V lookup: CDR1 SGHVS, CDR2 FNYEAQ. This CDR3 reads CASSLAPGGTDTQYF. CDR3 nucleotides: TGTGCCAGCAGCTTAGCGCCGGGGGGCACAGATACGCAGTATTTT.

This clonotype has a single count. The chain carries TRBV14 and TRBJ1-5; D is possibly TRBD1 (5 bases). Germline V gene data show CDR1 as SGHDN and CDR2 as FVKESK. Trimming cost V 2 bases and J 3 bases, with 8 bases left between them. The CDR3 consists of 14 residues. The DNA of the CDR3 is TGTGCCAGCAGCCAAACAGGCGACAATCAGCCCCAGCATTTT. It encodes CASSQTGDNQPQHF.

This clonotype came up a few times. The CDR3 region is CSVEEGDGTEAFF. As DNA, the CDR3 is TGCAGCGTTGAAGAAGGGGACGGCACTGAAGCTTTCTTT. The rearrangement uses TRBV29-1 and TRBJ1-1, with a weak D call TRBD1 (5 bases). The CDR3 runs to 13 residues. Germline V gene lookup returns CDR1 SQVTM and CDR2 ANQGSEA. V was pared by 0 bases and J by 4 bases, with 9 bases between.

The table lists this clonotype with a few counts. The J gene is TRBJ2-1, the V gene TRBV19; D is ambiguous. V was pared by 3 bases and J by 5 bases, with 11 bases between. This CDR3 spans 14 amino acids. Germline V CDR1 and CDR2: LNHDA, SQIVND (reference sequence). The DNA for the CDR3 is TGTGCCAGTAGTATCTTGACTGCGAACAATGAGCAGTTCTTC. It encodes CASSILTANNEQFF.

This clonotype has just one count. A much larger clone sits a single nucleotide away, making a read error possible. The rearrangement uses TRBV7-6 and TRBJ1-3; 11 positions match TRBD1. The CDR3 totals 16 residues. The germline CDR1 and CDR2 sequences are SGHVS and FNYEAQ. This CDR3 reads CASSSGTGGSGNTMYF. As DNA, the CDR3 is TGTGCCAGCAGCTCTGGGACAGGGGGTTCGGGAAACACCATGTATTTT.

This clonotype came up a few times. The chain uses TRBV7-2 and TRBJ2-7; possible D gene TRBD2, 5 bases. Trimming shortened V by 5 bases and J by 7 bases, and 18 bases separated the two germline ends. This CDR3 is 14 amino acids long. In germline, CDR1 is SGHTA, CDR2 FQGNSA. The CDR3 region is CASSKAAGRGEQYF. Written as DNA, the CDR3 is TGTGCCAGCAGCAAAGCGGCCGGCCGGGGAGAGCAGTACTTC.

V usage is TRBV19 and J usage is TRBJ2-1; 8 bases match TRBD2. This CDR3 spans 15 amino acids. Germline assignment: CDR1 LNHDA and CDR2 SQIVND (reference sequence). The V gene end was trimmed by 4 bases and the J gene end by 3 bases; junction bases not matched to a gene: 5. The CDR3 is CASSSGLAHYNEQFF. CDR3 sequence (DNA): TGTGCCAGTAGTAGCGGACTAGCTCACTACAATGAGCAGTTCTTC.

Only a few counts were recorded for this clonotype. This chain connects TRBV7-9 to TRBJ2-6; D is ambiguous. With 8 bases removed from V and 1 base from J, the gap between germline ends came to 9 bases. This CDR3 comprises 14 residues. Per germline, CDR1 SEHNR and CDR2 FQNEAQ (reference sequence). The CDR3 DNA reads TGTGCCAGCCCTATAATATCTGGGGCCAACGTCCTGACTTTC. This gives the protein CASPIISGANVLTF.

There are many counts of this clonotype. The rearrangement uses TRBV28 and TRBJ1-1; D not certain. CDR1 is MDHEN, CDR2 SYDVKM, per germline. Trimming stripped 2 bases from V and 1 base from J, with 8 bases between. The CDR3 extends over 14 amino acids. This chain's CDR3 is CASSLRDKNTEAFF. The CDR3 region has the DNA TGTGCCAGCAGTTTACGGGATAAGAACACTGAAGCTTTCTTT.

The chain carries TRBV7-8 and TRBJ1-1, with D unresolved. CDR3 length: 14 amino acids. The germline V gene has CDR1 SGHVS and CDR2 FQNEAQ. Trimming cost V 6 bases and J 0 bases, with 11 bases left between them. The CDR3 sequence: CASSRPGLNTEAFF. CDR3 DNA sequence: TGTGCCAGCAGTAGACCGGGCTTGAACACTGAAGCTTTCTTT. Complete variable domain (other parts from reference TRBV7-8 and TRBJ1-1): GAGVSQSPRYKVAKRGQDVALRCDPISGHVSLFWYQQALGQGPEFLTYFQNEAQLDKSGLPSDRFFAERPEGSVSTLKIQRTQQEDSAVYLCASSRPGLNTEAFFGQGTRLTVV.

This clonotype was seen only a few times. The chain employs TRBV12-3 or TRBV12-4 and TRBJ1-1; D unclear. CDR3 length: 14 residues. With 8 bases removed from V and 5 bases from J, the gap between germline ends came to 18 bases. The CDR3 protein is CASDNSFPGTEAFF. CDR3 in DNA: TGTGCCAGCGACAACAGCTTCCCAGGTACTGAAGCTTTCTTT.